The 20 T cell receptor beta chains below all came from one sample that was sequenced in a study of cytomegalovirus exposure and HLA in healthy donors. The study ran its PCR with 60 Vbeta and 13 Jbeta primers. Sequencing was performed with immunoSEQ multiplex PCR; in TCRdb, only in-frame clones are kept and a portion is missing. The sample has roughly 120,000 clones, around four fifths seen once. Sequences were obtained from PBMCs. These receptors all come from a young man in good health and CMV-seronegative.

The gene calls are TRBV10-3 and TRBJ1-2; D gene ambiguous. CDR1 is ENHRY and CDR2 is SYGVKD in the germline V gene. The V and J ends lost 10 bases and 4 bases respectively, with 22 bases between them. The CDR3 length is 15 residues. CDR3 in DNA: TGTGCCACCAGAGAGGCAGGTAGTAACAGCTATGGCTACACCTTC. Translating it yields CATREAGSNSYGYTF.

The table lists this clone with a few counts. The chain employs TRBV5-6 and TRBJ1-5, with TRBD1 as a possible D gene (5 bases). Trimming stripped 0 bases from V and 4 bases from J, with 11 bases between. The germline V gene has CDR1 SGHDT and CDR2 YYEEEE. CDR3 size: 15 residues. This CDR3 is CASSLGGEGNQPQHF. The CDR3 coding sequence is TGTGCCAGCAGCTTGGGGGGGGAGGGTAATCAGCCCCAGCATTTT.

The V gene is TRBV30, the J gene TRBJ1-1; D is possibly TRBD1 (5 bases). The ends were cut back, 3 bases at V and 4 bases at J, with 18 bases in the middle. This CDR3 contains 15 residues. CDR1 and CDR2 from the germline V gene are GTSNPN and SVGIG (reference sequence). This CDR3 reads CAWSGGRSLGTEAFF. The CDR3 bases are TGTGCCTGGAGCGGGGGTCGCTCATTGGGCACTGAAGCTTTCTTT.

The chain employs TRBV13 and TRBJ2-2; D unresolved. V was pared by 7 bases and J by 2 bases, with 11 bases between. This CDR3 comprises 14 residues. Germline lookup yields CDR1 PRHDT and CDR2 FYEKMQ (reference sequence). The CDR3 nucleotides are TGTGCCAGCACACAGTATGTAAACACCGGGGAGCTGTTTTTT. It yields the protein CASTQYVNTGELFF.

The chain links TRBV6-5 to TRBJ1-2, with D perhaps TRBD1 (5 bases). Germline loops: CDR1 MNHEY, CDR2 SVGAGI. This CDR3 region has 13 residues. Trimming removed 6 bases at V and 7 bases at J, with 15 bases between. CDR3 nucleotides: TGTGCCAGCAGCCAAGACAGCCTCTCTGGCTACACCTTC. It translates to CASSQDSLSGYTF.

V and J are TRBV7-9 and TRBJ1-1; D is unresolved. Trimming removed 2 bases from V and 10 bases from J, with 14 bases in between. The CDR3 totals 13 residues. Per germline, CDR1 SEHNR and CDR2 FQNEAQ (reference sequence). The CDR3 spells CASSLYAEGVAFF. The CDR3, as DNA: TGTGCCAGCAGCTTATACGCCGAGGGCGTAGCTTTCTTT.

This clone was detected only once. This chain links TRBV18 with TRBJ2-1; TRBD2 matches at 9 bases. This CDR3 has 15 amino acids. From germline, CDR1 is KGHSH and CDR2 LQKENI. V lost 5 bases to trimming and J lost 10 bases; unmatched junction nucleotides: 12. CDR3 sequence reads: CASSTIAGDGREQFF. CDR3 in DNA: TGTGCCAGCTCAACGATAGCGGGAGACGGTCGCGAGCAGTTCTTC.

The chain joins TRBV5-1 to TRBJ2-7; TRBD2 matches at 10 bases. The CDR3 sequence is 15 residues long. V trimming: 2 bases; J trimming: 2 bases; junction bases outside the gene matches: 4. Per germline, CDR1 SGHRS and CDR2 YFSETQ. CDR3 nucleotides: TGCGCCAGCAGCTTAACCAGCGGGGGGGCCTACGAGCAGTACTTC. Amino acids: CASSLTSGGAYEQYF.

This chain uses TRBV18 with TRBJ2-1; 9 bases fit TRBD1. Germline loops: CDR1 KGHSH, CDR2 LQKENI. CDR3 size: 18 residues. V lost 5 bases to trimming and J lost 3 bases; unmatched junction nucleotides: 14. As DNA, the CDR3 is TGTGCCAGCTCAAACAGGGGGCAGCGCGGGAGTGTCTACAATGAGCAGTTCTTC. This translates into CASSNRGQRGSVYNEQFF.

The J gene is TRBJ2-1, the V gene TRBV4-3, with 8 bases lining up with TRBD2. Germline CDR1 is LGHNA and CDR2 is YSLEER. The J segment lost 4 bases and the V segment lost 2 bases, leaving 7 bases of the junction unmatched. The CDR3 is made up of 16 amino acids. The CDR3 sequence is CASSQPRAGGYNEQFF. The CDR3 region has the DNA TGCGCCAGCAGCCAACCGCGGGCGGGGGGATACAATGAGCAGTTCTTC.

This clone was seen a handful of times. The genes are TRBV27 and TRBJ2-6; 7 bases align to TRBD1. CDR1 is MNHEY, CDR2 SMNVEV, per germline (reference sequence). The CDR3 is 17 amino acids. The V gene end was trimmed by 4 bases and the J gene end by 2 bases; junction bases not matched to a gene: 8. The CDR3 region has the DNA TGTGCCAGCAGTTCGAGGGACAGTGTCACTGGGGCCAACGTCCTGACTTTC. This codes for CASSSRDSVTGANVLTF.

The chain couples TRBV12-2 to TRBJ2-7; the D segment call TRBD2 is taken from the table without a DNA check. TRBV12-2 is deemed a pseudogene. The CDR3 runs 14 residues. The CDR3 DNA reads TGTGCAAGTCGCTTACGGGGGGCCTCCTACGAGCAGTACTTC. Residues: CASRLRGASYEQYF.

The V call is TRBV25-1, the J call TRBJ2-4, with a weak D call TRBD2 (5 bases). Germline V gene sequence: CDR1 MGHDK, CDR2 SYGVNS. Deletions cut 4 bases from V and 6 bases from J, with 13 bases between. The CDR3 covers 14 residues. The CDR3 DNA follows: TGTGCCAGCAGTGGGTCGTCGGAGGTAAACATTCAGTACTTC. Its protein is CASSGSSEVNIQYF.

This rearrangement joins TRBV19 to TRBJ2-1, with D possibly being TRBD2 (7 bases). Between the trimmed V and J ends, which lost 10 bases and 3 bases, there was a span of 22 bases. The germline V gene encodes CDR1 LNHDA and CDR2 SQIVND (reference sequence). The CDR3 runs to 16 residues. CDR3 sequence (DNA): TGTGCCACCGCAAGGGGGGCGGGGAGGGACTACAATGAGCAGTTCTTC. It is translated as CATARGAGRDYNEQFF.

This chain links TRBV18 with TRBJ1-2; 8 positions agree with TRBD1. V was clipped by 0 bases and J by 2 bases; unmatched bases: 5. The CDR3 contains 16 residues. CDR1 and CDR2 from the germline V gene are KGHSH and LQKENI. CDR3 sequence (DNA): TGTGCCAGCTCACCACCCCGGGGACAGGACAACTATGGCTACACCTTC. It yields the protein CASSPPRGQDNYGYTF.

V usage is TRBV15 and J usage is TRBJ1-5; D remains ambiguous. From germline, CDR1 is LNHNV and CDR2 YYDKDF (reference sequence). The germline V and J ends were trimmed by 0 bases and 6 bases, with 9 bases remaining between them. This CDR3 has 14 amino acids. The CDR3 sequence: CATSRDRGGQPQHF. CDR3 nucleotide sequence: TGTGCCACCAGCAGAGATAGAGGAGGTCAGCCCCAGCATTTT.

The chain combines TRBV6-1 with TRBJ1-3, with 9 bases matching TRBD1. CDR1 is MNHNS, CDR2 SASEGT, per germline. Trimming removed 3 bases from V and 2 bases from J; junction bases left unmatched: 2. There are 15 residues in the CDR3. The CDR3 reads CASSEGQGPGNTIYF. As DNA, the CDR3 is TGTGCCAGCAGTGAGGGACAGGGCCCTGGAAACACCATATATTTT.

The genes are TRBV19 and TRBJ1-4; D not certain. Germline-derived CDR1 and CDR2 are LNHDA and SQIVND (reference sequence). The CDR3 is 13 residues long. V lost 8 bases to trimming and J lost 7 bases, with 14 bases between them. CDR3 nucleotides: TGTGCCAGTGCAGATCGGCCGGGTGAAAAACTGTTTTTT. Translation: CASADRPGEKLFF.

As for this clone: The sample contains more than one DNA sequence encoding this CDR3. This chain uses TRBV6-5 with TRBJ2-7; TRBD1 might be the D (6 bases). CDR1 is MNHEY, CDR2 SVGAGI, per germline. CDR3 size: 13 residues. V lost 2 bases and J 3 bases, leaving 8 bases between the germline ends. The CDR3 DNA follows: TGTGCCAGCAGTTACCGACAGGACTACGAGCAGTACTTC. Translation gives CASSYRQDYEQYF.

The J gene is TRBJ2-7, the V gene TRBV7-2, with D tentatively TRBD2 (6 bases). Trimming stripped 7 bases from V and 9 bases from J, with 22 bases between. CDR3 length equals 14 residues. In germline, CDR1 is SGHTA, CDR2 FQGNSA. The CDR3 loop reads CASTPAGSRDMQYF. As DNA, the CDR3 is TGTGCCAGCACCCCGGCGGGGTCCCGAGATATGCAGTACTTC.